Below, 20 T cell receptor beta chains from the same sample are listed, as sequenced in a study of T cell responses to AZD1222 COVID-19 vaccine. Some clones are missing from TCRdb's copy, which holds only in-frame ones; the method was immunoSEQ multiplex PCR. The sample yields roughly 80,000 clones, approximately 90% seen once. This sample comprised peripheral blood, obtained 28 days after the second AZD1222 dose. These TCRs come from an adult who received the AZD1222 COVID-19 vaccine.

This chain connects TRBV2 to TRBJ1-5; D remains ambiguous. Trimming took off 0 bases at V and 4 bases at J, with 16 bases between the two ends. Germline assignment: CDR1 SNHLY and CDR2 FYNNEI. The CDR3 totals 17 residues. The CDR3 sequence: CASSEALPVGVNQPQHF. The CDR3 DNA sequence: TGTGCCAGCAGTGAAGCGCTTCCGGTCGGTGTTAATCAGCCCCAGCATTTT.

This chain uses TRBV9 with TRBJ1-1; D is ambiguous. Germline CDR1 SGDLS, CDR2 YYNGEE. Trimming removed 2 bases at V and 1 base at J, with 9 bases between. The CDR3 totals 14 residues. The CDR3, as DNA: TGTGCCAGCAGCGTCAGTTCCCAGAACACTGAAGCTTTCTTT. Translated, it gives CASSVSSQNTEAFF.

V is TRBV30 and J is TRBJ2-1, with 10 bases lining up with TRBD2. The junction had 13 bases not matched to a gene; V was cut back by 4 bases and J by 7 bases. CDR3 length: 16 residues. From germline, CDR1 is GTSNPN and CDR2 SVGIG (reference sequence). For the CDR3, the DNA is TGTGCCTGGATTCCTGTCAGCGGGAGGGCCGGGAATGAGCAGTTCTTC. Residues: CAWIPVSGRAGNEQFF.

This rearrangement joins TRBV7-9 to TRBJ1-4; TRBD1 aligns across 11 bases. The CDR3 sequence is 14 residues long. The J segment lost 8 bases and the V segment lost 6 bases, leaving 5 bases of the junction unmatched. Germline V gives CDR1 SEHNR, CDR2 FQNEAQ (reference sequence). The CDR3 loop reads CASRSGTGGEKLFF. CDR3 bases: TGTGCCAGCAGATCCGGGACAGGGGGAGAAAAACTGTTTTTT.

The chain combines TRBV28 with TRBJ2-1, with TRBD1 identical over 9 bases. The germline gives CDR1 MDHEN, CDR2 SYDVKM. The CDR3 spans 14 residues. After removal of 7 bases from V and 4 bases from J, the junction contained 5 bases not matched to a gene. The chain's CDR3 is CASTGQGPYNEQFF. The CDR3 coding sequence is TGTGCCAGCACAGGACAGGGGCCATACAATGAGCAGTTCTTC.

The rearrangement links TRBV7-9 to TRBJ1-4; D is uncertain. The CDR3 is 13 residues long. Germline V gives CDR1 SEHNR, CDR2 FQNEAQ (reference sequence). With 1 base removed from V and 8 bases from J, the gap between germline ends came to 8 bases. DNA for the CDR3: TGTGCCAGCAGCTTAGACGGTTGGGAAAAACTGTTTTTT. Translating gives CASSLDGWEKLFF.

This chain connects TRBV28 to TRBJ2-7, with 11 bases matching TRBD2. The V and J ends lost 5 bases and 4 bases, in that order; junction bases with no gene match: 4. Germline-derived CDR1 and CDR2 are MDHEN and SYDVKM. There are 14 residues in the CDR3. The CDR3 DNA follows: TGTGCCAGCAGTCGACTAGCGGGAACGTACGAGCAGTACTTC. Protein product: CASSRLAGTYEQYF.

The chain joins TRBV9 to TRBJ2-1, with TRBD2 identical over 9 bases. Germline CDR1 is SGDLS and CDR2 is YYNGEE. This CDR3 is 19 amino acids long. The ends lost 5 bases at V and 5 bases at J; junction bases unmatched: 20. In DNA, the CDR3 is TGTGCCAGCAGTTATTTTTTGGCGGGAGGGCCGTTGGTGGACAATGAGCAGTTCTTC. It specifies CASSYFLAGGPLVDNEQFF. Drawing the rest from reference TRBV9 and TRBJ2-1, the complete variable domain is DSGVTQTPKHLITATGQRVTLRCSPRSGDLSVYWYQQSLDQGLQFLIQYYNGEERAKGNILERFSAQQFPDLHSELNLSSLELGDSALYFCASSYFLAGGPLVDNEQFFGPGTRLTVL.

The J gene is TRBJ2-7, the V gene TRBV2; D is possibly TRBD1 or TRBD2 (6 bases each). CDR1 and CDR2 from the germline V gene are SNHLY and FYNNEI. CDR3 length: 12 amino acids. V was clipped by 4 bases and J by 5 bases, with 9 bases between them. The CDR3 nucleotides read TGTGCCAGCAGTGGGGGGGCCAACGAGCAGTACTTC. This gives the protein CASSGGANEQYF.

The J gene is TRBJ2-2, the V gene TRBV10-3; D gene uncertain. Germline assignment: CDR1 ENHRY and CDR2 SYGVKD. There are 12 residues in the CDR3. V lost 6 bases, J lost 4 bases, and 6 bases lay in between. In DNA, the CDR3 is TGTGCCATCAGCCCAAGCACCGGGGAGCTGTTTTTT. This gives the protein CAISPSTGELFF.

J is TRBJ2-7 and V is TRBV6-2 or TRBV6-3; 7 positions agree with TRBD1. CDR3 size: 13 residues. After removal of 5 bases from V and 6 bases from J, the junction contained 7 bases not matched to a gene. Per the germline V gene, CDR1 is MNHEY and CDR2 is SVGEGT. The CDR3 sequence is CASSDPGTVEQYF. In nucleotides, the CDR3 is TGTGCCAGCAGTGACCCCGGGACAGTCGAGCAGTACTTC.

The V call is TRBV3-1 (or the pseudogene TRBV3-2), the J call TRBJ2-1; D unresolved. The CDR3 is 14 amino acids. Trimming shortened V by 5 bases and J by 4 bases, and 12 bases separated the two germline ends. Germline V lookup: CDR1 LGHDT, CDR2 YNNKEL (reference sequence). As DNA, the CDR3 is TGTGCCAGCAGCACTACCTTAGGGTACAATGAGCAGTTCTTC. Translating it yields CASSTTLGYNEQFF.

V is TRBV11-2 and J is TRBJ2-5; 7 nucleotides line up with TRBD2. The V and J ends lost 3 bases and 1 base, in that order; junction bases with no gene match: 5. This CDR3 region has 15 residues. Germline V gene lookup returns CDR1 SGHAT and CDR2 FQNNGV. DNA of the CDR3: TGTGCCAGCAGCTTTACTCCTAGCGGCCAAGAGACCCAGTACTTC. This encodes CASSFTPSGQETQYF.

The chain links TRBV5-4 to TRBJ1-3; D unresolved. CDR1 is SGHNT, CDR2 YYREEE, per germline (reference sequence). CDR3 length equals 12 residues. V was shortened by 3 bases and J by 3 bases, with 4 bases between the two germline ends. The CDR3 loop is CASSSDGNTIYF. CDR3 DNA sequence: TGTGCCAGCAGCTCGGATGGAAACACCATATATTTT.

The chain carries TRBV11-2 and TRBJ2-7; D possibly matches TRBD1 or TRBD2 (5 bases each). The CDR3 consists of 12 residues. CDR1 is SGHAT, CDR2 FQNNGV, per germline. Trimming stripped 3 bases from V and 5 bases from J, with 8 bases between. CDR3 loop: CASSFGGHEQYF. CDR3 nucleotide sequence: TGTGCCAGCAGCTTTGGGGGTCACGAGCAGTACTTC.

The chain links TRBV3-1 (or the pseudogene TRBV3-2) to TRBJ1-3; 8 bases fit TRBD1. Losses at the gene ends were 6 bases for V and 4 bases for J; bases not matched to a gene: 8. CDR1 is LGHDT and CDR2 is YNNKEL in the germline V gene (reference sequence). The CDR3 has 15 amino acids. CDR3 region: CASRNQGAQGNTIYF. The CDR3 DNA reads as TGTGCCAGCAGAAACCAGGGGGCGCAGGGAAACACCATATATTTT.

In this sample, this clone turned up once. The CDR3: CASSVGTSGANVLTF. CDR3 nucleotides: TGTGCCAGCAGCGTGGGTACTTCTGGGGCCAACGTCCTGACTTTC. The V gene is TRBV9, the J gene TRBJ2-6, with no clear D. The CDR3 sequence is 15 residues long. Germline V gene sequence: CDR1 SGDLS, CDR2 YYNGEE. V lost 2 bases and J lost 1, with 7 bases in between. Filled out from reference TRBV9 and TRBJ2-6, the complete variable domain reads DSGVTQTPKHLITATGQRVTLRCSPRSGDLSVYWYQQSLDQGLQFLIQYYNGEERAKGNILERFSAQQFPDLHSELNLSSLELGDSALYFCASSVGTSGANVLTFGAGSRLTVL.

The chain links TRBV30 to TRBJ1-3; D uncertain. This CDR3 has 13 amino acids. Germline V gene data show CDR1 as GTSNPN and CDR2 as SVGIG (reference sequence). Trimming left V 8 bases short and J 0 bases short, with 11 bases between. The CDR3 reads CAGRRGSGNTIYF. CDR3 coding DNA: TGTGCCGGCCGGCGTGGCTCTGGAAACACCATATATTTT.

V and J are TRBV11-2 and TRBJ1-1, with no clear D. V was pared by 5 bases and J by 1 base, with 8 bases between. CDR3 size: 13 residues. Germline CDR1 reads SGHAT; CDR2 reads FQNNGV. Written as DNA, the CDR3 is TGTGCCAGCAGCGGCACAGAGAACACTGAAGCTTTCTTT. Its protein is CASSGTENTEAFF.

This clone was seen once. CDR3: CASSLRQASTINEQFF. The CDR3 DNA sequence: TGTGCCAGCAGCCTCCGACAAGCGTCCACGATCAATGAGCAGTTCTTC. The chain links TRBV7-2 to TRBJ2-1; no firm D call. The CDR3 covers 16 residues. The germline gives CDR1 SGHTA, CDR2 FQGNSA. Trimming took 5 bases from V and 6 from J, leaving 20 bases between them. Using reference TRBV7-2 and TRBJ2-1 for the parts outside the CDR3, the full variable domain is GAGVSQSPSNKVTEKGKDVELRCDPISGHTALYWYRQSLGQGLEFLIYFQGNSAPDKSGLPSDRFSAERTGGSVSTLTIQRTQQEDSAVYLCASSLRQASTINEQFFGPGTRLTVL.